This entry lists 2 T cell receptor beta chains sequenced from one sample in a study of T cells in Graves' hyperthyroidism and ophthalmopathy. It was RNA transcripts that yielded the amplified TCR beta CDR3 regions. The primer set for the first-round RT-PCR of the TCR CDR3 was HTBI. TCRdb reprocessed the multiplex PCR reads with MiXCR, giving one entry per CDR3 protein. The sample contains about 290,000 distinct CDR3 sequences, roughly 15% of which appear only once. The sample comprised blood. The origin of the receptors is a woman aged 50 to 65 with Graves' hyperthyroidism that later progressed to Graves' ophthalmopathy.

This clonotype showed up just a few times. Here the CDR3 DNA reads TGCGCCACCACACGGGGCATACTAGCGGGAACCTCGAACACCGGGGAGCTGTTTTTT. Translating gives CATTRGILAGTSNTGELFF. The rearrangement joins TRBV5-1 to TRBJ2-2; 10 bases line up with TRBD2. The CDR3 runs to 19 residues. Germline-derived CDR1 and CDR2 are SGHRS and YFSETQ. Trimming removed 9 bases from V and 0 bases from J; junction bases left unmatched: 17.

Ten or more counts support this clonotype. CDR3 in DNA: TGTGCCAGCAGTTTATCTAGTTATCCCGGCGGTGCAACAGATACGCAGTATTTT. Protein sequence: CASSLSSYPGGATDTQYF. J is TRBJ2-3 and V is TRBV27; D uncertain. The CDR3 has 18 amino acids. Germline V gene sequence: CDR1 MNHEY, CDR2 SMNVEV (reference sequence). V lost 0 bases and J 3 bases, leaving 19 bases between the germline ends.